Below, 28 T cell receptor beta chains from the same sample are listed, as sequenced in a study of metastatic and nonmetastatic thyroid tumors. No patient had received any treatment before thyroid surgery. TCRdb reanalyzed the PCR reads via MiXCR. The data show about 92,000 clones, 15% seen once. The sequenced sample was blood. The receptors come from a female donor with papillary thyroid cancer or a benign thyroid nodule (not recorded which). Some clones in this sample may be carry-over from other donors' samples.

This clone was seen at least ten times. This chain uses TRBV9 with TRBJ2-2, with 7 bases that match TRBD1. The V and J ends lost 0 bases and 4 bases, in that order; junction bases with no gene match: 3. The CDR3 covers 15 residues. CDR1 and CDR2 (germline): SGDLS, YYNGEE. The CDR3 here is CASSVEHRGTGELFF. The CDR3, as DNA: TGTGCCAGCAGCGTAGAGCACAGGGGCACCGGGGAGCTGTTTTTT.

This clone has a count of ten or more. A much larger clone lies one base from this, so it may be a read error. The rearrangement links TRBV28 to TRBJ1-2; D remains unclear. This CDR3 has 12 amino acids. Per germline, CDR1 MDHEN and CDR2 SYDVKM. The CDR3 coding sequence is TGTGCCAGCAGTTTGAGGGTAGGAGGCTGCACCTTC. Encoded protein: CASSLRVGGCTF.

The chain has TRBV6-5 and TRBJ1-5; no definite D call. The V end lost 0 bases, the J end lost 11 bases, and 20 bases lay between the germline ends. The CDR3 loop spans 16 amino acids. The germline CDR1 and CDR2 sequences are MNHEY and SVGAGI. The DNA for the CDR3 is TGTGCCAGCAGTTACTCGAGTCTGGGGAGCAATCATTCCCAGCATTTT. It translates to CASSYSSLGSNHSQHF.

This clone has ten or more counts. The CDR3 sequence is CASSLREDGELFF. The CDR3 bases are TGTGCCAGCAGCCTCAGGGAGGACGGGGAGCTGTTTTTT. The chain carries TRBV7-3 and TRBJ2-2; TRBD2 might be the D (6 bases). The CDR3 runs to 13 residues. Trimming took 5 bases from V and 7 from J, leaving 11 bases between them. The germline CDR1 and CDR2 sequences are SGHTA and FQGTGA.

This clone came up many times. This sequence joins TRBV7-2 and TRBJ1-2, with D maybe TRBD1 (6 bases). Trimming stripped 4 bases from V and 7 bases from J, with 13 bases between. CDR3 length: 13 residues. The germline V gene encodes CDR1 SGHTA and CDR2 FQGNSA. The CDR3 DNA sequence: TGTGCCAGCAGCTGGACAGAGTCATCTGGCTACACCTTC. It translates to CASSWTESSGYTF.

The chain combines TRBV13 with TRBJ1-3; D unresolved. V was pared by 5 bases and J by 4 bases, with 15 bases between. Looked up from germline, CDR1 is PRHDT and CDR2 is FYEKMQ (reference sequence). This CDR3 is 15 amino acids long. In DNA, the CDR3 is TGTGCCAGCAGCACGAGACCCGCCGACGGAAACACCATATATTTT. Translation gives CASSTRPADGNTIYF.

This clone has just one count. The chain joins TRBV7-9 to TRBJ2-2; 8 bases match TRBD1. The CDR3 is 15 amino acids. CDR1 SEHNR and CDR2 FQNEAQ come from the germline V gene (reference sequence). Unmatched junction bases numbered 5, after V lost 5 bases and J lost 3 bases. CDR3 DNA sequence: TGTGCCAGCAGCAACGGACAGGGTTACACCGGGGAGCTGTTTTTT. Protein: CASSNGQGYTGELFF.

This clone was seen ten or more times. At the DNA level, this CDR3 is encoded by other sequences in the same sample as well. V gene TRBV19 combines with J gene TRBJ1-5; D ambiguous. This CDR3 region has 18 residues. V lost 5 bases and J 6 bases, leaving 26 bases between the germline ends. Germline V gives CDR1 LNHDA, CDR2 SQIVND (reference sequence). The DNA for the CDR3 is TGTGCCAGTAGTTATCGGACCGACCGGTATAGCATCGGTCAGCCCCAGCATTTT. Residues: CASSYRTDRYSIGQPQHF.

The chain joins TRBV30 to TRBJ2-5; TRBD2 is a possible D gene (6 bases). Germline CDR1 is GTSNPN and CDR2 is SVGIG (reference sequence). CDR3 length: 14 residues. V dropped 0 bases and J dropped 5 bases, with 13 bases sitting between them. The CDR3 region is CAWSVWGVDETQYF. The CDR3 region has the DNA TGTGCCTGGAGTGTTTGGGGGGTAGACGAGACCCAGTACTTC.

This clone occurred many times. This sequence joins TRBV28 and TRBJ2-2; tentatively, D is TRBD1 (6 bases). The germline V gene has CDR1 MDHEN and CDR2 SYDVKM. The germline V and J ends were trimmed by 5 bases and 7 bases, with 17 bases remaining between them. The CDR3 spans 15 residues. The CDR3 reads CASSHPSHRDGELFF. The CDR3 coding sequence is TGTGCCAGCAGTCACCCCTCCCACAGGGACGGGGAGCTGTTTTTT.

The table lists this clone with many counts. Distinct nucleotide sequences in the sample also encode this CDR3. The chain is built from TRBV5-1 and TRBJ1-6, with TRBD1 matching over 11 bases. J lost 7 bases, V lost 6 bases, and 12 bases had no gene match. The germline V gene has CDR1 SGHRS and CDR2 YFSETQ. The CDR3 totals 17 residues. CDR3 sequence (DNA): TGCGCCAGCACTCCAGGGACAGGGGGGCCTGCGAATTCACCCCTCCACTTT. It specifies CASTPGTGGPANSPLHF.

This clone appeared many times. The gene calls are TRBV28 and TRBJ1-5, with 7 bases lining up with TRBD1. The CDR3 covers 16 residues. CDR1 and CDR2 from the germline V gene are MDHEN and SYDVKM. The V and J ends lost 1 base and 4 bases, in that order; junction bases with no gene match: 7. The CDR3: CASSLFKGALNQPQHF. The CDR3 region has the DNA TGTGCCAGCAGTTTATTCAAGGGGGCTTTGAATCAGCCCCAGCATTTT.

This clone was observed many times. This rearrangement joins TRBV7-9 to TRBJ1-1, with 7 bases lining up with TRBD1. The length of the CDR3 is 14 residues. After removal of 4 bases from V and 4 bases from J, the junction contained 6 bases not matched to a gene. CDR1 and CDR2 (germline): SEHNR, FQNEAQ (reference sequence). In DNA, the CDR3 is TGTGCCAGCAGCTCACCCGACAGGGCCACTGAAGCTTTCTTT. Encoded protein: CASSSPDRATEAFF. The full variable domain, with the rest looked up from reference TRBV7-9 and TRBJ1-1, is DTGVSQNPRHKITKRGQNVTFRCDPISEHNRLYWYRQTLGQGPEFLTYFQNEAQLEKSRLLSDRFSAERPKGSFSTLEIQRTEQGDSAMYLCASSSPDRATEAFFGQGTRLTVV.

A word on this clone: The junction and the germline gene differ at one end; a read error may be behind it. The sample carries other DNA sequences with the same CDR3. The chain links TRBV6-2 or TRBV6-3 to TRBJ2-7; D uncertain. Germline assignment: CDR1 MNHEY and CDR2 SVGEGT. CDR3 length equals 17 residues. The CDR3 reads CASSYRPGPTGAYERYF. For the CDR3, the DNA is TGTGCCAGCAGTTACCGTCCTGGCCCCACCGGCGCCTACGAGCGGTACTTC.

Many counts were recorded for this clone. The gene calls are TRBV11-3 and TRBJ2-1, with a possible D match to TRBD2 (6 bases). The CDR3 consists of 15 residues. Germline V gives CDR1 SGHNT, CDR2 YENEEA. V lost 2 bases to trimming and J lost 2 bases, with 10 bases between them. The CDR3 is CASSLLTGAYNEQFF. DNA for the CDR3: TGTGCCAGCAGCTTATTAACGGGGGCCTACAATGAGCAGTTCTTC.

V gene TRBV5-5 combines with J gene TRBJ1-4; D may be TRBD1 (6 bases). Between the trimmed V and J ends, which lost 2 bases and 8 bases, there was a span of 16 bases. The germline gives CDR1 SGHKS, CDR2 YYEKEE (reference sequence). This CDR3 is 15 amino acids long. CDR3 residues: CASSFTQGRDEKLFF. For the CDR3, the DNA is TGTGCCAGCAGCTTTACACAGGGTCGCGACGAAAAACTGTTTTTT. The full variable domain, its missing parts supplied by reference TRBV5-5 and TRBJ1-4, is DAGVTQSPTHLIKTRGQQVTLRCSPISGHKSVSWYQQVLGQGPQFIFQYYEKEERGRGNFPDRFSARQFPNYSSELNVNALLLGDSALYLCASSFTQGRDEKLFFGSGTQLSVL.

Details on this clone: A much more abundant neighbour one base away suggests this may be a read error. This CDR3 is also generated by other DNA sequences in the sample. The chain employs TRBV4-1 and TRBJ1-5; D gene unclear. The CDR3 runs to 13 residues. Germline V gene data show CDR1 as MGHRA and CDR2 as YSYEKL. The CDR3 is CASSPESVQPQHF. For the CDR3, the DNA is TGTGCCAGCAGCCCCGAGTCCGTGCAGCCCCAGCATTTT.

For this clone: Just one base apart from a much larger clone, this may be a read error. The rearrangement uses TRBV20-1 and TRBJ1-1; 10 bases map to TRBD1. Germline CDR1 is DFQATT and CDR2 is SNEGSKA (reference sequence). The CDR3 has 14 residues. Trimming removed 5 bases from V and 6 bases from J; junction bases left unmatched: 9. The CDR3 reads CSAPPPGTGAEAFF. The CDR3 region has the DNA TGCAGTGCTCCCCCCCCTGGGACAGGGGCTGAAGCTTTCTTT.

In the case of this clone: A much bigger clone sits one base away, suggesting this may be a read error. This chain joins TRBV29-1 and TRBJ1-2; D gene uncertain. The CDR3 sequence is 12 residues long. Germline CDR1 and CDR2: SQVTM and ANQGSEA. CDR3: CSVEEEAYCYTF. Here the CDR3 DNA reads TGCAGCGTTGAAGAGGAGGCCTATTGCTACACCTTC.

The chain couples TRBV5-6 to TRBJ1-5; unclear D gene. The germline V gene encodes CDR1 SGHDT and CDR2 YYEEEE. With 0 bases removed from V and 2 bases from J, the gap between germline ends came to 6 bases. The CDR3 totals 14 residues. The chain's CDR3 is CASSLGLGNQPQHF. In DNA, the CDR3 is TGTGCCAGCAGCTTGGGCTTGGGCAATCAGCCCCAGCATTTT.

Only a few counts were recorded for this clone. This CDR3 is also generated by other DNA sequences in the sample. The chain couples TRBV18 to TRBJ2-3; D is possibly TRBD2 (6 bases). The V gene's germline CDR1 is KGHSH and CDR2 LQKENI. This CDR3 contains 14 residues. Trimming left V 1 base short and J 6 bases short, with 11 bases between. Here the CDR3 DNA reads TGTGCCAGCTCACCACTGGGCGGGATCGATACGCAGTATTTT. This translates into CASSPLGGIDTQYF.

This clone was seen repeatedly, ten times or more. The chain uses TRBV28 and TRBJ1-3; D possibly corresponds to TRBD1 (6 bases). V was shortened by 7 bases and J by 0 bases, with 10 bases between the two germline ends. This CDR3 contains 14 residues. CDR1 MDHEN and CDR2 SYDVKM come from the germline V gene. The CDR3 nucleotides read TGTGCCAGCATCCTAGGGGGCTCTGGAAACACCATATATTTT. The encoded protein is CASILGGSGNTIYF. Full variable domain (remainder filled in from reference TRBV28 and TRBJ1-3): DVKVTQSSRYLVKRTGEKVFLECVQDMDHENMFWYRQDPGLGLRLIYFSYDVKMKEKGDIPEGYSVSREKKERFSLILESASTNQTSMYLCASILGGSGNTIYFGEGSWLTVV.

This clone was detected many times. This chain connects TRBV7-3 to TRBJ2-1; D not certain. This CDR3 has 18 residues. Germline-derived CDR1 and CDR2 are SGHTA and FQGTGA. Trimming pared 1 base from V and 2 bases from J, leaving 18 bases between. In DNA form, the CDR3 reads TGTGCCAGCAGCTTAATACCCGCCGATGGAGCCCCCTACAATGAGCAGTTCTTC. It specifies CASSLIPADGAPYNEQFF.

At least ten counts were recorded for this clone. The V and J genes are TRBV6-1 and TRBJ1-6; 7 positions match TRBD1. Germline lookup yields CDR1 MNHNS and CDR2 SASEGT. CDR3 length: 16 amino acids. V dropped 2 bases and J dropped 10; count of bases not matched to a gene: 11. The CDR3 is CASSELPRTGWSPLHF. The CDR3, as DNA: TGTGCCAGCAGTGAATTACCCCGGACAGGTTGGTCACCCCTCCACTTT.

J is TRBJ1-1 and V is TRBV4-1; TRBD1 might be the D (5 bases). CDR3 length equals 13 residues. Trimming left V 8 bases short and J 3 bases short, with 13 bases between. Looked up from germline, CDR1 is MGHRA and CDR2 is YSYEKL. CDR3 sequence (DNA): TGCGCCAGCGGCCGGGTGGGGGACACTGAAGCTTTCTTT. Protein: CASGRVGDTEAFF.

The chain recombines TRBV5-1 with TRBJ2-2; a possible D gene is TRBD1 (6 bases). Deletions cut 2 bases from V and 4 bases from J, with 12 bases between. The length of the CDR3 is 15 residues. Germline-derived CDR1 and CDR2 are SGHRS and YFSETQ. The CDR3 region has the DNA TGCGCCAGCAGCTTAACAGGGTTGGCCACCGGGGAGCTGTTTTTT. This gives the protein CASSLTGLATGELFF.

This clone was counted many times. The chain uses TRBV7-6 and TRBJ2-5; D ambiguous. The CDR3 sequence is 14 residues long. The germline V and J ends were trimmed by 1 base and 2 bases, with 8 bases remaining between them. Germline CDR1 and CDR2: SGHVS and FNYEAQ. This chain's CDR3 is CASSLEPDQETQYF. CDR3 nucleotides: TGTGCCAGCAGCTTAGAGCCTGATCAAGAGACCCAGTACTTC.

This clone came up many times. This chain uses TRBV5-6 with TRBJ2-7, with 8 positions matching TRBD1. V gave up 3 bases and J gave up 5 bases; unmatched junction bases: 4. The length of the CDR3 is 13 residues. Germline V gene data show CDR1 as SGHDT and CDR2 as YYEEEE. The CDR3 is CASSWTGRNEQYF. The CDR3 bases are TGTGCCAGCAGCTGGACAGGGCGAAACGAGCAGTACTTC.